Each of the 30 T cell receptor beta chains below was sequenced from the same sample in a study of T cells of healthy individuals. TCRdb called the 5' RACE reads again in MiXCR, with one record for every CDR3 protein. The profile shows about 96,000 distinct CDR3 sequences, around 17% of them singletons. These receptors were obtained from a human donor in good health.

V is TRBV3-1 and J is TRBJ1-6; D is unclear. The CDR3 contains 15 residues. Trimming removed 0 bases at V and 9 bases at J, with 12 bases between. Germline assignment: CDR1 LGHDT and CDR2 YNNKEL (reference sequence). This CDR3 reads CASSQDQASISPLHF. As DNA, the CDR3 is TGTGCCAGCAGCCAAGATCAGGCGTCGATTTCACCCCTCCACTTT.

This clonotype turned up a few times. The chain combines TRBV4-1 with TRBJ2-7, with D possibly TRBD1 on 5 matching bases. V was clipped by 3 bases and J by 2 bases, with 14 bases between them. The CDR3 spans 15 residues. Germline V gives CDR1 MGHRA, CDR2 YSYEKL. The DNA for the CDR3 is TGCGCCAGCAGCCACCTGGGGCGGAATACCTACGAGCAGTACTTC. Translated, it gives CASSHLGRNTYEQYF.

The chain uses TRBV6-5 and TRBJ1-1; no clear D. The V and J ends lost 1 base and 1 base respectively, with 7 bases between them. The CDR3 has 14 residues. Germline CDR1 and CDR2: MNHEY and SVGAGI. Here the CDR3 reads CASSYFGENTEAFF. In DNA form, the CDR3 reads TGTGCCAGCAGTTACTTTGGGGAGAACACTGAAGCTTTCTTT.

This CDR3 reads CASSLVLGTDTQYF. In DNA, the CDR3 is TGTGCCAGCAGCTTGGTCCTCGGCACAGATACGCAGTATTTT. The gene calls are TRBV5-6 and TRBJ2-3, with no clear D. The V gene lost 0 bases and the J gene lost 1 base, with 6 bases spanning the gap. Germline V CDR1 and CDR2: SGHDT, YYEEEE. This CDR3 is 14 amino acids long. Full variable domain (outside the CDR3, taken from reference TRBV5-6 and TRBJ2-3): DAGVTQSPTHLIKTRGQQVTLRCSPKSGHDTVSWYQQALGQGPQFIFQYYEEEERQRGNFPDRFSGHQFPNYSSELNVNALLLGDSALYLCASSLVLGTDTQYFGPGTRLTVL.

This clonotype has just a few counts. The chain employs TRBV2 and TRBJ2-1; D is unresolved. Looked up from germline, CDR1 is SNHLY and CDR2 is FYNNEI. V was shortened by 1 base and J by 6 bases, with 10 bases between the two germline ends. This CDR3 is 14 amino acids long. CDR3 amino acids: CASSEVASLNEQFF. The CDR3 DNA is TGTGCCAGCAGTGAAGTGGCCAGTCTCAATGAGCAGTTCTTC.

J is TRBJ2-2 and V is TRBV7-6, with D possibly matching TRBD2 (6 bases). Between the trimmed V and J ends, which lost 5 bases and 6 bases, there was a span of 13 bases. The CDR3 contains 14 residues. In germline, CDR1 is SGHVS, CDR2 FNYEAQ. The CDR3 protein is CASSPGAGSGELFF. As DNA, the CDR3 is TGTGCCAGCAGCCCGGGAGCGGGTTCCGGGGAGCTGTTTTTT.

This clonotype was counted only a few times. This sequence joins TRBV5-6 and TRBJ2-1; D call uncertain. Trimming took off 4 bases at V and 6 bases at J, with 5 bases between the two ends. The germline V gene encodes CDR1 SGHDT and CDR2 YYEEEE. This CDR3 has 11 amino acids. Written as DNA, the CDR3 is TGTGCCAGCAGCGCGGCCAATGAGCAGTTCTTC. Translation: CASSAANEQFF.

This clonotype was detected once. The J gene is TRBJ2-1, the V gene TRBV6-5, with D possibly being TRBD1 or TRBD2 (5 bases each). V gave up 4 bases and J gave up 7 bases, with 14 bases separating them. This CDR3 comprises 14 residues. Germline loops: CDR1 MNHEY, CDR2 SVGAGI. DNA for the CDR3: TGTGCCAGCAGTTCCCAGGGCGGGTGGAATGAGCAGTTCTTC. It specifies CASSSQGGWNEQFF.

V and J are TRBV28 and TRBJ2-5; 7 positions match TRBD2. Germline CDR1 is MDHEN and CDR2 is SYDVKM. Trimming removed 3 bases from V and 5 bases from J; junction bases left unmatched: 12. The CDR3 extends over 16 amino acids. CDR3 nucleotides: TGTGCCAGCAGTTTCCCTACTAGCGCTATCGGGGAGACCCAGTACTTC. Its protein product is CASSFPTSAIGETQYF. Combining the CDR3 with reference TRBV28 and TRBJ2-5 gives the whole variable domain DVKVTQSSRYLVKRTGEKVFLECVQDMDHENMFWYRQDPGLGLRLIYFSYDVKMKEKGDIPEGYSVSREKKERFSLILESASTNQTSMYLCASSFPTSAIGETQYFGPGTRLLVL.

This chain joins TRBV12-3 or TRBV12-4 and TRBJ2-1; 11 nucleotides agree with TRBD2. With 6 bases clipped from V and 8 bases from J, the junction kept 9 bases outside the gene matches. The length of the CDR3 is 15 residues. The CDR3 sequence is CASSLAGGRIYEQFF. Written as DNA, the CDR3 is TGTGCCAGCAGCCTAGCGGGAGGTAGAATCTATGAGCAGTTCTTC.

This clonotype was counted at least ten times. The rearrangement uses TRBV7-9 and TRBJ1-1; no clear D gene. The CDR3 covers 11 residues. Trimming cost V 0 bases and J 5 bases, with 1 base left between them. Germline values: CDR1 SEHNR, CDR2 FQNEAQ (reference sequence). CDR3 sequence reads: CASSLATEAFF. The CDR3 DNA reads TGTGCCAGCAGCTTAGCGACTGAAGCTTTCTTT.

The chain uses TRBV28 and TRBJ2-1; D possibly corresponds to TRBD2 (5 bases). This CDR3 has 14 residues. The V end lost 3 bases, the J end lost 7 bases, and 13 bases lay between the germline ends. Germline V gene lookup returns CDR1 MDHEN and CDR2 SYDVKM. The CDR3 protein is CASSLAGIDNEQFF. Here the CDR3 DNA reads TGTGCCAGCAGTTTGGCCGGGATAGATAATGAGCAGTTCTTC. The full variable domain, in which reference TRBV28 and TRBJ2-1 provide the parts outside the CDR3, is DVKVTQSSRYLVKRTGEKVFLECVQDMDHENMFWYRQDPGLGLRLIYFSYDVKMKEKGDIPEGYSVSREKKERFSLILESASTNQTSMYLCASSLAGIDNEQFFGPGTRLTVL.

The CDR3 loop reads CASSLGRQGQPQHF. In nucleotides, the CDR3 is TGTGCCAGCAGCTTAGGGAGACAGGGTCAGCCCCAGCATTTT. The chain has TRBV7-9 and TRBJ1-5, with 7 bases lining up with TRBD1. The V gene's germline CDR1 is SEHNR and CDR2 FQNEAQ (reference sequence). The ends lost 1 base at V and 6 bases at J; junction bases unmatched: 3. This CDR3 contains 14 residues.

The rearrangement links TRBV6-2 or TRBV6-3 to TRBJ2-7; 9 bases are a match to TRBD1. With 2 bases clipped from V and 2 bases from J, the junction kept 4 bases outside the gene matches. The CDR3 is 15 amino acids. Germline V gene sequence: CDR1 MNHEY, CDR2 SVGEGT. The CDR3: CASSYLGQGAYEQYF. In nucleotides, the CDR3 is TGTGCCAGCAGTTACCTGGGACAGGGAGCCTACGAGCAGTACTTC.

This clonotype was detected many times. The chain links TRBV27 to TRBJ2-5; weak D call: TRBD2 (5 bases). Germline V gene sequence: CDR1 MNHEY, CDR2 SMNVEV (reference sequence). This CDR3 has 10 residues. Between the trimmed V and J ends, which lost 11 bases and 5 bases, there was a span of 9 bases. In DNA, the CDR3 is TGTGCCGGTTCGGGGGAGACCCAGTACTTC. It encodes CAGSGETQYF.

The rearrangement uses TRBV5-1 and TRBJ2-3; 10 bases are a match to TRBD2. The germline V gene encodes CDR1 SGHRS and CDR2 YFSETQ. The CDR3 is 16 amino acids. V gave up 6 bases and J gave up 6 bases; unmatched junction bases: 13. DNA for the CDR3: TGCGCCAGCACCCTACCACTAGCGGGATCGGGTGATACGCAGTATTTT. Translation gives CASTLPLAGSGDTQYF. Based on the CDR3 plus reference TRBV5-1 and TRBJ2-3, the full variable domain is KAGVTQTPRYLIKTRGQQVTLSCSPISGHRSVSWYQQTPGQGLQFLFEYFSETQRNKGNFPGRFSGRQFSNSRSEMNVSTLELGDSALYLCASTLPLAGSGDTQYFGPGTRLTVL.

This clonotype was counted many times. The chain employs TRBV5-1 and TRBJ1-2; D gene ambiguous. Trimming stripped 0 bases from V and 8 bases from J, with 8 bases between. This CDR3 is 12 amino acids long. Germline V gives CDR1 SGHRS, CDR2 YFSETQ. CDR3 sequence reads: CASSLGEEGYTF. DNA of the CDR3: TGCGCCAGCAGCTTGGGGGAGGAGGGCTACACCTTC.

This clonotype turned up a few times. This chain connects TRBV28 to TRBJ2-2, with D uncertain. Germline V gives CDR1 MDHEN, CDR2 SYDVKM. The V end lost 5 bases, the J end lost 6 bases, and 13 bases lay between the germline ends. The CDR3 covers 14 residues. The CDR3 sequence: CASSMSLGSGELFF. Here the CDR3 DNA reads TGTGCCAGCAGTATGTCTTTGGGGTCCGGGGAGCTGTTTTTT.

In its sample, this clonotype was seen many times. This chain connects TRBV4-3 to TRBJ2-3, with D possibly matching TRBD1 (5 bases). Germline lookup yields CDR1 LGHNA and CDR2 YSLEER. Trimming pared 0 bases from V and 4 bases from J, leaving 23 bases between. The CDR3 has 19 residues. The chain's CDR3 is CASSQDRPTVRLRADTQYF. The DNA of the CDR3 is TGCGCCAGCAGCCAAGATAGACCGACAGTCCGCTTGAGAGCAGATACGCAGTATTTT.

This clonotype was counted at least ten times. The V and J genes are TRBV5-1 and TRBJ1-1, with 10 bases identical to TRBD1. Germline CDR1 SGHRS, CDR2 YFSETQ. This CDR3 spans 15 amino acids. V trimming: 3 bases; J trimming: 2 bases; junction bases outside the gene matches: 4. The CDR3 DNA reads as TGCGCCAGCAGCTCGGGACAGGGGTATAACACTGAAGCTTTCTTT. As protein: CASSSGQGYNTEAFF.

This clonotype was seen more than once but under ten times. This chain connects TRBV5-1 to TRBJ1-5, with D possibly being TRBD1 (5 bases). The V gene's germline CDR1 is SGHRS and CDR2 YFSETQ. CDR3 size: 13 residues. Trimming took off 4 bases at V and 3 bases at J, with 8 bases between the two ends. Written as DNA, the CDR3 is TGCGCCAGCAGCAGGGGAGACAATCAGCCCCAGCATTTT. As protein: CASSRGDNQPQHF.

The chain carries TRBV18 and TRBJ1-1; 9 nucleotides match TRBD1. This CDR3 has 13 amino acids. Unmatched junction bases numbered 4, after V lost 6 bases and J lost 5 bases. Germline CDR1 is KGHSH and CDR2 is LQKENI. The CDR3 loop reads CASSRQGETEAFF. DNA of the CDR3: TGTGCCAGCTCGAGACAGGGGGAGACTGAAGCTTTCTTT.

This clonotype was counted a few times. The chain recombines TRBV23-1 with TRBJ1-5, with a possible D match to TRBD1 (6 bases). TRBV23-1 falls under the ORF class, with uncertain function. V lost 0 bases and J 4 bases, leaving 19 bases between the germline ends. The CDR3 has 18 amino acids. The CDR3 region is CASSQSGGAASGNQPQHF. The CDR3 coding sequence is TGCGCCAGCAGTCAATCGGGGGGGGCGGCTAGCGGGAATCAGCCCCAGCATTTT.

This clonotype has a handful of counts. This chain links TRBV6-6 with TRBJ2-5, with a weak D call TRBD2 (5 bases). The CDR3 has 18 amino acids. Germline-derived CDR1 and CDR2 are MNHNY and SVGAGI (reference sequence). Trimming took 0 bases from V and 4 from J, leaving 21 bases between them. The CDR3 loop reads CASSYSPTSRGSRETQYF. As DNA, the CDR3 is TGTGCCAGCAGTTACTCGCCCACTAGTAGAGGATCACGAGAGACCCAGTACTTC.

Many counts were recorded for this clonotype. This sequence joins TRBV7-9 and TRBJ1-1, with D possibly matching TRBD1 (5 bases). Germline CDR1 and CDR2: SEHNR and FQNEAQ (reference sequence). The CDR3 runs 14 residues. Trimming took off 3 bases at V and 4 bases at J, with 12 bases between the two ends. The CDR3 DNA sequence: TGTGCCAGCAGCTTCTCGACAGCCTCCACTGAAGCTTTCTTT. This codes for CASSFSTASTEAFF.

The CDR3 spells CASNLGGRTDTQYF. For the CDR3, the DNA is TGTGCCAGCAACTTGGGCGGGCGCACAGATACGCAGTATTTT. The chain is built from TRBV7-2 and TRBJ2-3, with D perhaps TRBD2 (5 bases). CDR1 and CDR2 (germline): SGHTA, FQGNSA. CDR3 length equals 14 residues. The ends were cut back, 7 bases at V and 1 base at J, with 12 bases in the middle.

The DNA for the CDR3 is TGCAGTGCTAGAGTCCTCGGGGTGGGCAGCGAGCAGTACTTC. As protein: CSARVLGVGSEQYF. The chain employs TRBV20-1 and TRBJ2-7; D is possibly TRBD2 (5 bases). The CDR3 has 14 amino acids. V was clipped by 1 base and J by 6 bases, with 16 bases between them. CDR1 and CDR2 (germline): DFQATT, SNEGSKA (reference sequence).

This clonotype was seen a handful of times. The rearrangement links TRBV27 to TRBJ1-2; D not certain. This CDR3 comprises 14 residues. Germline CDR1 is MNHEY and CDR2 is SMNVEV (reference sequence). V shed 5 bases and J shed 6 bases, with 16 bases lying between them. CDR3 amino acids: CASSPMLAGNGYTF. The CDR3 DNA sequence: TGTGCCAGCAGTCCGATGTTGGCGGGGAATGGCTACACCTTC.

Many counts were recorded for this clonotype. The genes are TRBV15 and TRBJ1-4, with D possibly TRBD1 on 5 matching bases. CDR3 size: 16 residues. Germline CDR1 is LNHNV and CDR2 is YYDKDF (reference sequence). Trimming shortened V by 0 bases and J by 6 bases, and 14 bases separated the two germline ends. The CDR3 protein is CATSRDLWDGDEKLFF. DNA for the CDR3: TGTGCCACCAGCAGAGATCTCTGGGACGGCGATGAAAAACTGTTTTTT.

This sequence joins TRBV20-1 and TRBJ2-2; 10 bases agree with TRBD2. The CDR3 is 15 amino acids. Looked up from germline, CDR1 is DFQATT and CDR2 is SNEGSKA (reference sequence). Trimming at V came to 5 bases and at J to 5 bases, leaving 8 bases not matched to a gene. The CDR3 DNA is TGCAGTGCTCAGAGCGGGGGGGCCCAAACCGGGGAGCTGTTTTTT. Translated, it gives CSAQSGGAQTGELFF.